This T cell receptor (beta chain) was captured in a study of T cell changes during pregnancy in multiple sclerosis. The table came from immunoSEQ multiplex PCR; TCRdb's copy has only in-frame clones and leaves some out. The repertoire holds around 70,000 clones, with about 90% as singletons. The CDR3 is made up of 15 amino acids. Trimming stripped 0 bases from V and 0 bases from J, with 7 bases between. CDR1 is SGHRS and CDR2 is YFSETQ in the germline V gene. This TCR came from a female donor with multiple sclerosis, enrolled in a pregnancy study. The rearrangement links TRBV5-1 to TRBJ1-3, with D possibly TRBD1 on 6 matching bases. The sample here was CD4+ T cells from peripheral blood mononuclear cells, taken after pregnancy. This chain's CDR3 is CASSLDRVSGNTIYF. The CDR3 nucleotides read TGCGCCAGCAGCTTGGACAGGGTCTCTGGAAACACCATATATTTT.